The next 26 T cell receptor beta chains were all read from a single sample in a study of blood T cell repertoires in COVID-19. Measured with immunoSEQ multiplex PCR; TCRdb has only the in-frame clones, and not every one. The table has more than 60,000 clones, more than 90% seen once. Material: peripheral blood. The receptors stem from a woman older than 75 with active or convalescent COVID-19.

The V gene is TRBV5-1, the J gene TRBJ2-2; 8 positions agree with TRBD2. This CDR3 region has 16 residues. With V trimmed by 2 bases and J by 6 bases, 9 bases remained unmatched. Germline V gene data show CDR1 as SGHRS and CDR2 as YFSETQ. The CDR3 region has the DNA TGCGCCAGCAGCTTTGGTGAGACTAGCGTAGCCGGGGAGCTGTTTTTT. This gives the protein CASSFGETSVAGELFF.

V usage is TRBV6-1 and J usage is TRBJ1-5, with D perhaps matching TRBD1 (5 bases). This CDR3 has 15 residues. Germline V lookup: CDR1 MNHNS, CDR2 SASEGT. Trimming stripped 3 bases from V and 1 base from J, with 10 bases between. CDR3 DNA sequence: TGTGCCAGCAGTGAGTATGGGGCGAGCAATCAGCCCCAGCATTTT. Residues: CASSEYGASNQPQHF.

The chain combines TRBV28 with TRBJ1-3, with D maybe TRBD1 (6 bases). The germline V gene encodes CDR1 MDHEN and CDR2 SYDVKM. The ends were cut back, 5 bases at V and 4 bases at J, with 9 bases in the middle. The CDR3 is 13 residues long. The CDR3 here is CASSAGVGNTIYF. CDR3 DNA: TGTGCCAGCAGTGCAGGGGTCGGAAACACCATATATTTT.

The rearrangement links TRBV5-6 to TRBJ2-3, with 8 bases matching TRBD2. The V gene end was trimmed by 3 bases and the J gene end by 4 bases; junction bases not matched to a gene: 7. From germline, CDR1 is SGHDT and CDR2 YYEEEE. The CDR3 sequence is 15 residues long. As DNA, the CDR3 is TGTGCCAGCAGCTCGTTAGCGGGGAGGGCAGATACGCAGTATTTT. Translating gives CASSSLAGRADTQYF. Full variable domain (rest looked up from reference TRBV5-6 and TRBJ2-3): DAGVTQSPTHLIKTRGQQVTLRCSPKSGHDTVSWYQQALGQGPQFIFQYYEEEERQRGNFPDRFSGHQFPNYSSELNVNALLLGDSALYLCASSSLAGRADTQYFGPGTRLTVL.

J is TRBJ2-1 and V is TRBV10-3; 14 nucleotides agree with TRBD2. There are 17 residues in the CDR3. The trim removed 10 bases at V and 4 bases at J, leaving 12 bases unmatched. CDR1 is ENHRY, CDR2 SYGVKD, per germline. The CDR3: CATLKGTSGGSYNEQFF. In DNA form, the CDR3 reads TGTGCCACCTTAAAAGGGACTAGCGGGGGCTCTTACAATGAGCAGTTCTTC.

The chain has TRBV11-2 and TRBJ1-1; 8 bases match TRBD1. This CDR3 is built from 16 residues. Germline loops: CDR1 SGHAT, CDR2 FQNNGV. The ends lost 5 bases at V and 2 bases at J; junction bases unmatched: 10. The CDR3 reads CASSALGQDLNTEAFF. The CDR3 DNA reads TGTGCCAGCAGCGCTTTGGGACAGGACCTTAACACTGAAGCTTTCTTT.

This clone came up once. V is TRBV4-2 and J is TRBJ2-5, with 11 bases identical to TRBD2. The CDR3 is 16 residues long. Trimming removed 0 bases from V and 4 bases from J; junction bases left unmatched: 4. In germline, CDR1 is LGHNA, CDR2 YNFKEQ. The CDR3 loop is CASSQEGLAAGETQYF. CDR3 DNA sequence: TGTGCCAGCAGCCAAGAGGGACTAGCGGCCGGAGAGACCCAGTACTTC.

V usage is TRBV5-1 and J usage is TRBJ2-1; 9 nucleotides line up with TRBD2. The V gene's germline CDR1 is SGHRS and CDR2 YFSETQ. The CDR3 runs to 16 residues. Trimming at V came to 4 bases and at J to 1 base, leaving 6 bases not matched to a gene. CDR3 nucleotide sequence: TGCGCCAGCAGCCCTGGCCTAGCGGGGTCCTACAATGAGCAGTTCTTC. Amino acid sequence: CASSPGLAGSYNEQFF.

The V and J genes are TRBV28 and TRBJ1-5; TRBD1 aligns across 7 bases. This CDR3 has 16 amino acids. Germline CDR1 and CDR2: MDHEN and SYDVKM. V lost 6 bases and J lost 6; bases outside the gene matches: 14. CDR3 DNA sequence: TGTGCCAGCAGCCCCCCTCGACAGGGTGGATCTCAGCCCCAGCATTTT. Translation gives CASSPPRQGGSQPQHF.

The CDR3 DNA reads TGTGCCAGCAGAAGGGACACCGGATCCTACAATGAGCAGTTCTTC. It is translated as CASRRDTGSYNEQFF. J is TRBJ2-1 and V is TRBV6-5; D possibly corresponds to TRBD1 (6 bases). The CDR3 consists of 15 residues. Germline V gives CDR1 MNHEY, CDR2 SVGAGI. The V gene lost 6 bases and the J gene lost 1 base, with 13 bases spanning the gap.

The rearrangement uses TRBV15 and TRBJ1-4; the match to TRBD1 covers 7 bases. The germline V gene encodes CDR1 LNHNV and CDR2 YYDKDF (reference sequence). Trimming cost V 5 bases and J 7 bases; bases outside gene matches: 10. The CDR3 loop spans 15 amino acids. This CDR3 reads CATSARQGDGEKLFF. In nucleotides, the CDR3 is TGTGCCACCAGCGCCCGACAGGGAGACGGTGAAAAACTGTTTTTT.

The CDR3, as DNA: TGTGCCAGCTCAAGCACTAGCGGGGGTTACAATGAGCAGTTCTTC. This encodes CASSSTSGGYNEQFF. The chain recombines TRBV18 with TRBJ2-1, with TRBD2 matching 11 bases. The length of the CDR3 is 15 residues. With V trimmed by 5 bases and J by 4 bases, 4 bases remained unmatched. Germline V CDR1 and CDR2: KGHSH, LQKENI.

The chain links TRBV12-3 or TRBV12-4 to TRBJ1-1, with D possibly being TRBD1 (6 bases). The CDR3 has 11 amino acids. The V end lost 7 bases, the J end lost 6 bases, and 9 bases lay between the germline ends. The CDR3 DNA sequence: TGTGCCAGCAACGCAGGGGCTGAAGCTTTCTTT. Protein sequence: CASNAGAEAFF.

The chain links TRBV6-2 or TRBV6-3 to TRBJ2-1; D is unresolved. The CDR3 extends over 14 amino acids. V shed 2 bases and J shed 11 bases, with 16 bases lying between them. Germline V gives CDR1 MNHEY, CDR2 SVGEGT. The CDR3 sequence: CASSYALDRVQQFF. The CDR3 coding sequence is TGTGCCAGCAGTTACGCTCTCGATCGGGTCCAGCAGTTCTTC.

The CDR3 loop is CASSPKGADYEQYF. The CDR3 DNA follows: TGTGCCAGCAGCCCCAAAGGGGCCGACTACGAGCAGTACTTC. The gene calls are TRBV5-4 and TRBJ2-7; D might be TRBD1 (5 bases). The CDR3 contains 14 residues. Trimming stripped 4 bases from V and 3 bases from J, with 14 bases between. Germline loops: CDR1 SGHNT, CDR2 YYREEE (reference sequence).

CDR3 residues: CASSSDSSGNTIYF. CDR3 nucleotides: TGTGCCAGCAGTTCGGACAGCTCTGGAAACACCATATATTTT. The genes are TRBV6-5 and TRBJ1-3; weak D call: TRBD1 (6 bases). Germline values: CDR1 MNHEY, CDR2 SVGAGI. V was pared by 4 bases and J by 0 bases, with 7 bases between. This CDR3 contains 14 residues.

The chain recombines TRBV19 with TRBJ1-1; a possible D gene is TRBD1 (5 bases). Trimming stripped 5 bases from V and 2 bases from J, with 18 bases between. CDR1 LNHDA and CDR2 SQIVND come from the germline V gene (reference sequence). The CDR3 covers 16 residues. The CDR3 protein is CASSPTWRGVNTEAFF. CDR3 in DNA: TGTGCCAGTAGTCCGACGTGGAGGGGCGTTAACACTGAAGCTTTCTTT.

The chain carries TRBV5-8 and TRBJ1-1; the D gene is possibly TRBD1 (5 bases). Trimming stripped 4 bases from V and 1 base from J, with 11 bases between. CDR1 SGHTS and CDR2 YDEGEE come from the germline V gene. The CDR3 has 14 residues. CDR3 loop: CASSLWGGNTEAFF. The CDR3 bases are TGTGCCAGCAGCCTTTGGGGGGGGAACACTGAAGCTTTCTTT.

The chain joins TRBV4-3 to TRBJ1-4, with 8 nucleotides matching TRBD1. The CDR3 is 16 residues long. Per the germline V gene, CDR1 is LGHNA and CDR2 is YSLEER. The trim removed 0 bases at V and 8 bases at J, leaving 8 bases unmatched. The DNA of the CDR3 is TGCGCCAGCAGCCAAGATCTCGCGACAGGGGCCGAAAAACTGTTTTTT. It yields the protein CASSQDLATGAEKLFF.

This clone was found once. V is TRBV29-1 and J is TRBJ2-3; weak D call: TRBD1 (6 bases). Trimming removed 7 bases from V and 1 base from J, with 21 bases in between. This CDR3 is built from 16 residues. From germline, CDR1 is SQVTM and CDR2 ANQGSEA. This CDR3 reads CSGRGDVGGGTDTQYF. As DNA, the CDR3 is TGCAGCGGCCGGGGAGATGTAGGGGGTGGCACAGATACGCAGTATTTT.

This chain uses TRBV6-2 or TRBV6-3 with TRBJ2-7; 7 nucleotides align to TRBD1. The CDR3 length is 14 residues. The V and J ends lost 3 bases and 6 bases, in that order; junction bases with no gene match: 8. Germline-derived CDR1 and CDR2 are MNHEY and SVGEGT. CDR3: CASSYGQDSGEQYF. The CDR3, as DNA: TGTGCCAGCAGTTATGGACAGGATTCGGGCGAGCAGTACTTC.

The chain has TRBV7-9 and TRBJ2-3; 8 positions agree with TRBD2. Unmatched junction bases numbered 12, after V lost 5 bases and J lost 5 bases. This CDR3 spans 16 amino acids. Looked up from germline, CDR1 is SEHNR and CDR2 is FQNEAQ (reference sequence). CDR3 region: CASSPLRGARGDTQYF. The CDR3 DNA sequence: TGTGCCAGCAGCCCATTGCGGGGGGCCCGGGGAGATACGCAGTATTTT.

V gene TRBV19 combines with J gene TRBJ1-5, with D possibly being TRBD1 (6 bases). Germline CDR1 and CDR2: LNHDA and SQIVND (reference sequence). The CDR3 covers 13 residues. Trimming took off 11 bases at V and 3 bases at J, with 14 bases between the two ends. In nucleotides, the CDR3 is TGTGCCTGCGCGGACAGTATCAATCAGCCCCAGCATTTT. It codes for CACADSINQPQHF.

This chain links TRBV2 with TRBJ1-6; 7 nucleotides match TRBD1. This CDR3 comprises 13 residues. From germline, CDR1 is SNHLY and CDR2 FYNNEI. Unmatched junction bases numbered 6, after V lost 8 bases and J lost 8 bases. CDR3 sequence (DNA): TGTGCCAGCTATCGGGACAGTTATTCACCCCTCCACTTT. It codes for CASYRDSYSPLHF.

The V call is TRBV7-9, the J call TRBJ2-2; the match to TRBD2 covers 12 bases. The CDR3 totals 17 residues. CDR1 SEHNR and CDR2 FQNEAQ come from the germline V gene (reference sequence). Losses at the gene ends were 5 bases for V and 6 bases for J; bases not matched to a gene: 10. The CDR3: CASSELTSGGRPGELFF. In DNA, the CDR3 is TGTGCCAGCAGCGAGCTCACTAGCGGGGGGCGGCCCGGGGAGCTGTTTTTT. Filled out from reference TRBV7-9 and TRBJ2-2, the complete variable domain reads DTGVSQNPRHKITKRGQNVTFRCDPISEHNRLYWYRQTLGQGPEFLTYFQNEAQLEKSRLLSDRFSAERPKGSFSTLEIQRTEQGDSAMYLCASSELTSGGRPGELFFGEGSRLTVL.

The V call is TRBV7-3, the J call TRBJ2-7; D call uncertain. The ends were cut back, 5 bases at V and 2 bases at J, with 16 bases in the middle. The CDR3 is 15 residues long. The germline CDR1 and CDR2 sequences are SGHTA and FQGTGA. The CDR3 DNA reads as TGTGCCAGCAGCCCGGGTCCTTCACCAACCTACGAGCAGTACTTC. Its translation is CASSPGPSPTYEQYF. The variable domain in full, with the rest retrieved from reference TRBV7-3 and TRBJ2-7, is GAGVSQTPSNKVTEKGKYVELRCDPISGHTALYWYRQSLGQGPEFLIYFQGTGAADDSGLPNDRFFAVRPEGSVSTLKIQRTERGDSAVYLCASSPGPSPTYEQYFGPGTRLTVT.